A selection of T cell receptor beta chains follows, all from one sample in a study of T cells in tuberculosis. The protocol was immunoSEQ multiplex PCR, while the TCRdb copy is restricted to in-frame clones and leaves out a portion. The profile shows some 40,000 clones, roughly 94% of them singletons. The specimen comprised PBMCs, sampled at tuberculosis diagnosis. These TCRs come from an adult with tuberculosis. The CDR3 runs from the conserved cysteine through the conserved F or W. The D gene is left open where the match is weak. For some rows the clone size is stated as once, few or many, or as a class when expanded; others skip it.

DNA,CDR3,size,J,D,V
TGTGCCAGCAGCTCCGGGACAGGGAAGTACGAGCAGTACTTC,CASSSGTGKYEQYF,-,TRBJ2-7,TRBD1,TRBV7-2
TGCGCCAGCAGCCGTCGCGGGGAGGGTTTCACTGGAAACACCATATATTTT,CASSRRGEGFTGNTIYF,-,TRBJ1-3,-,TRBV4-3
TGTGCCAGTAACAGGCAGGCCGTGATGAATCAGCCCCAGCATTTT,CASNRQAVMNQPQHF,-,TRBJ1-5,-,TRBV19
TGTGCCAGCAGCTTAACTGGAGCGGGGCAAGAGACCCAGTACTTC,CASSLTGAGQETQYF,-,TRBJ2-5,TRBD2,TRBV7-6
TGTGCCAGCAGCTTGTTTACAGCCTACGAGCAGTACTTC,CASSLFTAYEQYF,once,TRBJ2-7,-,TRBV5-4
TGTGCCAGCAGTTTGTTACAGGGTAATGGCTACACCTTC,CASSLLQGNGYTF,-,TRBJ1-2,-,TRBV27
TGCGCCAGCAGCTTGAGGGACAGGGGCTCCTATAATTCACCCCTCCACTTT,CASSLRDRGSYNSPLHF,-,TRBJ1-6,TRBD1,TRBV5-1
TGCGCCAGCAGCCAAGACGGTGCGGGGCCCACATGGTTGCCCCAGCATTTT,CASSQDGAGPTWLPQHF,-,TRBJ1-5,-,TRBV4-1
TGCAGCGTTAAAGGGTGGAGCTACTCTGGGGCCAACGTCCTGACTTTC,CSVKGWSYSGANVLTF,-,TRBJ2-6,-,TRBV29-1
TGTGCCAGCTCCCTTCGGGGGGGCTACGAGCAGTACTTC,CASSLRGGYEQYF,-,TRBJ2-7,TRBD2,TRBV19
TGTGCCAGCAGCGTCAGGGGTCGGTACAGCGGGGAGCTGTTTTTT,CASSVRGRYSGELFF,-,TRBJ2-2,-,TRBV7-8
TGTGCCAGCAGTCTTGGGGAGCTTTTTAATGGCTACACCTTC,CASSLGELFNGYTF,-,TRBJ1-2,-,TRBV28
TGTGCCAGTAGTAAGGTTGCGGATTCACCCCTCCACTTT,CASSKVADSPLHF,-,TRBJ1-6,-,TRBV19
TGTGCCAGCAGTTTACACGGCTCCTACGAGCAGTACTTC,CASSLHGSYEQYF,-,TRBJ2-7,-,TRBV27
TGTGCCAGCAGCCCCCGGACAGGAGGGACTGAAGCTTTCTTT,CASSPRTGGTEAFF,-,TRBJ1-1,TRBD1,TRBV7-6
TGTGCCAGTAGTAATCCCCTCTCTGGGGCCAACGTCCTGACTTTC,CASSNPLSGANVLTF,-,TRBJ2-6,-,TRBV19
TGCGCCAGCAGCCATCTCTGGGGCGGTTTCCCCTCTGGGGCCAACGTCCTGACTTTC,CASSHLWGGFPSGANVLTF,-,TRBJ2-6,-,TRBV4-1
TGTGCCAGCAGCAAAAGGCGGGCAGGGGGACCTGTCAACTATGGCTACACCTTC,CASSKRRAGGPVNYGYTF,-,TRBJ1-2,-,TRBV21-1
TGTGCCAGTCATGGGACAGGGGACCCTGAAGCTTTCTTT,CASHGTGDPEAFF,once,TRBJ1-1,TRBD1,TRBV5-4
TGTGCCAGCAGCTTAGATGGGGCCGACTACGAGCAGTACTTC,CASSLDGADYEQYF,-,TRBJ2-7,-,TRBV11-2
TGTGCCAGCAGCGGTGCCTTGTATGGGGAGCTGTTTTTT,CASSGALYGELFF,-,TRBJ2-2,-,TRBV2
TGTGCCAGCAGTAGACGGACTAGCGGCTACGAGCAGTACTTC,CASSRRTSGYEQYF,-,TRBJ2-7,TRBD2,TRBV6-5
TGTGCCAGCTCACCACGCGGCAGTCAACTCAATACGCAGTATTTT,CASSPRGSQLNTQYF,once,TRBJ2-3,-,TRBV18
TGCGCCAGCAGCCCCGTCGGGACAGGGGTTACAGATACGCAGTATTTT,CASSPVGTGVTDTQYF,-,TRBJ2-3,TRBD1,TRBV4-3
TGTGCCAGCAGCCGGGAAGGCCAGCCCCAGCATTTT,CASSREGQPQHF,-,TRBJ1-5,-,TRBV11-2
TGTGCCAGCAGTCGCGGTATTTGGGCCTACGAGCAGTACTTC,CASSRGIWAYEQYF,-,TRBJ2-7,-,TRBV6-5
TGCGCCAGCAGTGAGTCCGGGGGGCGCGGGACTTTCTTT,CASSESGGRGTFF,once,TRBJ1-1,-,TRBV10-1
TGTGCCAGCAGCGTAGGAGGAAAAGCTTACTATGGCTACACCTTC,CASSVGGKAYYGYTF,-,TRBJ1-2,-,TRBV9
TGTGCCAGCAGCTTAGGTCTTCAGCGCGGACTAGCAGATACGCAGTATTTT,CASSLGLQRGLADTQYF,-,TRBJ2-3,TRBD2,TRBV11-3
TGTGCCAGTTCTACCGGGACTACCCCCGCCGATACGCAGTATTTT,CASSTGTTPADTQYF,-,TRBJ2-3,TRBD2,TRBV19
TGTGCCAGCTCACCAAGAGGACAAAACACCGGGGAGCTGTTTTTT,CASSPRGQNTGELFF,-,TRBJ2-2,-,TRBV18
TGTGCCAGCAGCTTGTTTGACAGGCTGAACACTGAAGCTTTCTTT,CASSLFDRLNTEAFF,-,TRBJ1-1,-,TRBV5-4
TGTGCCAGCAGTTTATTAGCAGGGGGCAACTACGAGCAGTACTTC,CASSLLAGGNYEQYF,-,TRBJ2-7,TRBD1,TRBV28
TGTGCCAGTAGTATATATCACGGTAGCTCCTACAATGAGCAGTTCTTC,CASSIYHGSSYNEQFF,once,TRBJ2-1,-,TRBV19
TGTGCCAGTAGTATGATGGGGACTAGCCCCGCCAAGGCGGAATTAAATGAGCAGTTCTTC,CASSMMGTSPAKAELNEQFF,-,TRBJ2-1,TRBD2,TRBV19
TGTGCCAGCAGTGTAAATACCGGGACAGGGGGCGTTGGCTACACCTTC,CASSVNTGTGGVGYTF,-,TRBJ1-2,TRBD1,TRBV6-4